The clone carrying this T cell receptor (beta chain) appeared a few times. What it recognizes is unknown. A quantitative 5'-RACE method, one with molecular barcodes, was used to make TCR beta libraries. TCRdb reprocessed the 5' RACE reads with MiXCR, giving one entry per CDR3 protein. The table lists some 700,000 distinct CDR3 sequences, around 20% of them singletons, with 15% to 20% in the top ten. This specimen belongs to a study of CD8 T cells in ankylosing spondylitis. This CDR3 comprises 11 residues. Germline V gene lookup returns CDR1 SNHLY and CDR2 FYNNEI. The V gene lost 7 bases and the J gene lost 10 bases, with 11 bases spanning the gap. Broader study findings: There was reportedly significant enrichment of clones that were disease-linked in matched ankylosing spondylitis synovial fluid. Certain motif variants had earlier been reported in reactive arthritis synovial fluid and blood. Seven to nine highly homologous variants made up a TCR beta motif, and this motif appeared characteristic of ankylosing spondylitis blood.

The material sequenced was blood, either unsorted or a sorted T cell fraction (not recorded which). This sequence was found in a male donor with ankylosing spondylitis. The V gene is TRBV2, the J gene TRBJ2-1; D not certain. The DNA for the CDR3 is TGTGCCAGCACTCAGGCGTGGGAGCAGTTCTTC. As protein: CASTQAWEQFF.